This entry lists 23 T cell receptor beta chains sequenced from one sample in a study of T cells expressing NK-cell markers. From the 5' RACE reads, TCRdb lists one entry per CDR3 protein and no DNA. Its table lists some 600,000 distinct CDR3 sequences. Sequencing was performed on blood T cells: a sorted CD56 or NKG2C T cell subset, CD4+ or CD8+ T cells, or bulk PBMC T cells (not recorded which). Every receptor here comes from a man younger than 35 in good health.

This chain joins TRBV12-3 or TRBV12-4 and TRBJ2-1; TCRdb lists TRBD1, though no DNA is available to test this call. The CDR3 contains 12 residues. CDR3 amino acids: CASSPWGNEQFF.

The chain is built from TRBV5-1 and TRBJ2-3; checking the TCRdb D call of TRBD2 is not possible without DNA. Germline CDR1 is SGHRS and CDR2 is YFSETQ. The CDR3 totals 18 residues. CDR3 sequence reads: CASSRGEWEREWADTQYF.

This rearrangement joins TRBV12-3 or TRBV12-4 to TRBJ2-5; TCRdb designates TRBD1, a call that cannot be tested without DNA. This CDR3 spans 13 amino acids. The CDR3 region is CASRRGGAETQYF.

The chain joins TRBV10-3 to TRBJ2-3. The CDR3 covers 14 residues. CDR1 is ENHRY and CDR2 is SYGVKD in the germline V gene. CDR3 sequence: CAISVVGPTDTQYF.

This rearrangement joins TRBV27 to TRBJ2-3; TCRdb names TRBD1, which stays unverified in the absence of DNA. CDR1 and CDR2 from the germline V gene are MNHEY and SMNVEV (reference sequence). The CDR3 spans 18 residues. The CDR3 protein is CASSLRGAGASSTDTQYF.

The V call is TRBV5-1, the J call TRBJ1-2; the D gene TCRdb calls, TRBD1, cannot be checked with no DNA. The CDR3 runs 16 residues. Germline V lookup: CDR1 SGHRS, CDR2 YFSETQ. The CDR3 sequence: CASSLGQELYDRGYTF.

The genes are TRBV12-3 or TRBV12-4 and TRBJ2-2; TCRdb names TRBD1, which stays unverified in the absence of DNA. The CDR3 runs to 13 residues. CDR3 sequence: CASSYRGTGELFF.

The chain is built from TRBV20-1 and TRBJ2-1; absent DNA, TCRdb's TRBD2 call cannot be checked. The CDR3 is 16 amino acids. From germline, CDR1 is DFQATT and CDR2 SNEGSKA (reference sequence). CDR3 sequence reads: CSAKRRWTSGDNEQFF.

The chain is built from TRBV12-3 or TRBV12-4 and TRBJ1-2. CDR3 size: 16 residues. The CDR3 region is CASSMAPQGSLYGYTF.

The chain couples TRBV7-2 to TRBJ2-7; TCRdb designates TRBD1, a call that cannot be tested without DNA. Germline-derived CDR1 and CDR2 are SGHTA and FQGNSA. The CDR3 covers 16 residues. Here the CDR3 reads CASSLEGTGSTYEQYF. Supplemented by reference TRBV7-2 and TRBJ2-7, the full variable domain reads GAGVSQSPSNKVTEKGKDVELRCDPISGHTALYWYRQSLGQGLEFLIYFQGNSAPDKSGLPSDRFSAERTGGSVSTLTIQRTQQEDSAVYLCASSLEGTGSTYEQYFGPGTRLTVT.

The chain links TRBV3-1 to TRBJ2-1. This CDR3 region has 12 residues. The V gene's germline CDR1 is LGHDT and CDR2 YNNKEL (reference sequence). CDR3: CASSQALSEQFF.

The genes are TRBV14 and TRBJ2-1; the TCRdb call, TRBD2, lacks DNA for checking. Per germline, CDR1 SGHDN and CDR2 FVKESK. The CDR3 totals 17 residues. CDR3 amino acids: CASSPLDSGRSYNEQFF. The whole variable domain, remainder taken from reference TRBV14 and TRBJ2-1, is EAGVTQFPSHSVIEKGQTVTLRCDPISGHDNLYWYRRVMGKEIKFLLHFVKESKQDESGMPNNRFLAERTGGTYSTLKVQPAELEDSGVYFCASSPLDSGRSYNEQFFGPGTRLTVL.

V gene TRBV7-7 combines with J gene TRBJ2-5; TCRdb's D call, TRBD1, is unchecked because there is no DNA. Per the germline V gene, CDR1 is SSHAT and CDR2 is FNYEAQ (reference sequence). CDR3 length: 15 residues. The CDR3 loop reads CASSQTTGFQETQYF.

The rearrangement links TRBV6-5 to TRBJ1-1; the D call from TCRdb, TRBD1, cannot be confirmed without DNA. The CDR3 contains 17 residues. The V gene's germline CDR1 is MNHEY and CDR2 SVGAGI. The CDR3 sequence: CASSYFPTGTDPSEAFF.

J is TRBJ1-6 and V is TRBV7-2; absent DNA, TCRdb's TRBD1 call cannot be checked. The CDR3 runs to 15 residues. Germline V gives CDR1 SGHTA, CDR2 FQGNSA. This CDR3 is CASSATWTYNSPLHF.

The V gene is TRBV6-5, the J gene TRBJ2-1; the TCRdb D gene call, TRBD2, has no DNA to confirm it. Germline-derived CDR1 and CDR2 are MNHEY and SVGAGI. This CDR3 region has 14 residues. This CDR3 is CASSYRQARAEQFF.

This chain joins TRBV11-2 and TRBJ2-1; TCRdb's D gene call, TRBD2, goes unchecked for lack of DNA. Germline CDR1 is SGHAT and CDR2 is FQNNGV. The CDR3 runs to 16 residues. The CDR3 spells CASSAELAGGGGEQFF.

The chain couples TRBV5-1 to TRBJ2-3; TCRdb proposes TRBD1, but this gene call is untestable without DNA. CDR1 is SGHRS, CDR2 YFSETQ, per germline. CDR3 length: 15 amino acids. CDR3 region: CASSSGSGFTDTQYF.

This chain joins TRBV7-2 and TRBJ2-5. The CDR3 consists of 15 residues. The germline CDR1 and CDR2 sequences are SGHTA and FQGNSA. This CDR3 reads CASSLERGIQETQYF.

The chain employs TRBV7-2 and TRBJ1-3; the TCRdb call, TRBD1, lacks DNA for checking. CDR1 is SGHTA and CDR2 is FQGNSA in the germline V gene. The CDR3 sequence is 16 residues long. The CDR3 sequence: CASSRNTGSSGNTIYF.

CDR3 residues: CASRDDRLPFF. The chain uses TRBV6-2 or TRBV6-3 and TRBJ1-1; TCRdb's assignment of TRBD1 cannot be checked, as there is no DNA. This CDR3 is 11 amino acids long. CDR1 is MNHEY, CDR2 SVGEGT, per germline.

This chain links TRBV7-9 with TRBJ1-5; no DNA is available, so the TRBD1 call from TCRdb remains unchecked. Looked up from germline, CDR1 is SEHNR and CDR2 is FQNEAQ (reference sequence). CDR3 size: 15 residues. CDR3 protein: CASSLGRDNHQPQHF.

The rearrangement uses TRBV20-1 and TRBJ1-4; TCRdb indicates TRBD1, and absent DNA this call remains unverified. Germline V gene sequence: CDR1 DFQATT, CDR2 SNEGSKA (reference sequence). The CDR3 runs to 15 residues. The CDR3 loop reads CSASGTGATNEKLFF.